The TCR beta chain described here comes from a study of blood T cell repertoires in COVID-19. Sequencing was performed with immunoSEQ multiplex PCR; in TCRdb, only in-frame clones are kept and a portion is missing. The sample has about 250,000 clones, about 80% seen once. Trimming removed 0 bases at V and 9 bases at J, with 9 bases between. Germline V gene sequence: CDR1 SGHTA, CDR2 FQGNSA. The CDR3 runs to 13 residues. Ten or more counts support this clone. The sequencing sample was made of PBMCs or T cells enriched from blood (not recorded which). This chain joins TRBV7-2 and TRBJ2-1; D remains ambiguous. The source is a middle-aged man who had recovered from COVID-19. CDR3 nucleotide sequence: TGTGCCAGCAGCTTAGCGGGTCGAGGTGAGCAGTTCTTC. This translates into CASSLAGRGEQFF.